This T cell receptor (beta chain) was recovered during a study of T cell responses to AZD1222 COVID-19 vaccine. About the study: Doses given second, at about 4 or about 12 weeks, were pooled. Overall study findings and caveats: Every sample of the repertoires postdated the peak T cell response. White British ancestry dominated among donors, who included more females, and clonal diversity was possibly underestimated.

Clones were sequenced by immunoSEQ multiplex PCR, and TCRdb holds only the in-frame ones, with some missing. The top ten hold around 8% of the sample, which has approximately 180,000 clones, 70% to 90% seen once. The CDR3 is 14 amino acids. The germline gives CDR1 MGHDK, CDR2 SYGVNS. Losses at the gene ends were 7 bases for V and 4 bases for J; bases not matched to a gene: 9. This clone was counted a single time. Antigen unknown. The receptor comes from an adult in good health. The material sequenced was peripheral blood, taken on day 0 of AZD1222 vaccination. This chain connects TRBV25-1 to TRBJ1-2; 7 positions agree with TRBD1. DNA of the CDR3: TGTGCCAGCAACTGGACAGGAAGGGTCTATGGCTACACCTTC. Translating gives CASNWTGRVYGYTF.